Listed below are T cell receptor beta chains from one sample, sequenced in a study of OX40 agonist ivuxolimab in advanced cancers. Assay: immunoSEQ multiplex PCR; the TCRdb copy retains only in-frame clones and omits some. The data hold 60,000 or so clones, with approximately 89% observed a single time. This specimen was CD4+ or CD8+ T cells sorted from blood, taken in a trial of the OX40 agonist ivuxolimab. These receptors were obtained from an adult with an advanced solid tumor such as melanoma, head and neck, liver or kidney cancer. Each CDR3 is given with its conserved first and last residue. D genes are given only for firm matches. Not all rows give a size; the values are once, few, many and, for expanded clones, a class.

>TRBV27|TRBJ2-1|-|TRBD2
TGTGCCAGCAGTTCGGGACTAGCGGGGAATGAGCAGTTCTTC
CASSSGLAGNEQFF
>TRBV27|TRBJ2-7|-|-
TGTGCCAGCAGGGGGCAAGCCTACGAGCAGTACTTC
CASRGQAYEQYF
>TRBV4-1|TRBJ1-3|-|-
TGCGCCAGCAGCCAAGAAACGGGGTTTGGAAACACCATATATTTT
CASSQETGFGNTIYF
>TRBV9|TRBJ2-1|-|TRBD1
TGTGCCAGCAGCGTAGCCCTAGGAAGGGGACAGGGGTACTATGAGCAGTTCTTC
CASSVALGRGQGYYEQFF
>TRBV6-1|TRBJ1-2|-|-
TGTGCCAGCACCCTCGGGGAGGGATTTAGGAAGAGCTACACCTTC
CASTLGEGFRKSYTF
>TRBV28|TRBJ2-3|-|-
TGTGCCAGCAGCTTTTCCCGCACAGATACGCAGTATTTT
CASSFSRTDTQYF
>TRBV9|TRBJ2-5|-|-
TGTGCCAGCAGCGTCAGTACGACCAGCGGCCCGGAGACCCAGTACTTC
CASSVSTTSGPETQYF
>TRBV19|TRBJ2-7|-|-
TGTGCCAGTAGTATTCCGCTATCGGGAGAAGCCGAGCAGTACTTC
CASSIPLSGEAEQYF
>TRBV11-2|TRBJ2-1|-|-
TGTGCCAGCAGCTCCCGGGGGAATGAGCAGTTCTTC
CASSSRGNEQFF
>TRBV27|TRBJ2-1|-|-
TGTGCCAGCAGTTCCCATGTTATCTCGACCGTATCAGGGAATGAGCAGTTCTTC
CASSSHVISTVSGNEQFF
>TRBV7-9|TRBJ2-3|once|-
TGTGCCAGCAGCTTAGTTCCAACCACTAGCACAGATACGCAGTATTTT
CASSLVPTTSTDTQYF
>TRBV6-5|TRBJ2-7|-|-
TGTGCCAGCAGTTACGTCGGGGACTACGAGCAGTACTTC
CASSYVGDYEQYF
>TRBV7-2|TRBJ2-7|-|-
TGTGCCAGCAGCTCCTCCCAGGGGCGCACCTACGAGCAGTACTTC
CASSSSQGRTYEQYF
>TRBV2|TRBJ1-2|-|-
TGTGCCAGCAGTGAAAATTACGGGGAAGACTATGGCTACACCTTC
CASSENYGEDYGYTF
>TRBV2|TRBJ2-5|once|TRBD2
TGTGCCAGCGCCCGGACCGGGGGGGGAGGAGAGACCCAGTACTTC
CASARTGGGGETQYF
>TRBV25-1|TRBJ1-4|-|-
TGTGCCAGCAGTGAGGGGGAAAAACTGTTTTTT
CASSEGEKLFF
>TRBV11-2|TRBJ2-7|-|TRBD1
TGTGCCAGCAGCTACGAAGACCCGGGACAGGGTTGGTACGAGCAGTACTTC
CASSYEDPGQGWYEQYF
>TRBV5-4|TRBJ2-7|-|-
TGTGCCAGCACCTCCCTAAGTAAGGGGGACTACGAGCAGTACTTC
CASTSLSKGDYEQYF
>TRBV30|TRBJ1-1|-|-
TGTGCCTGGAGTGGCTGGGTGACTGAAGCTTTCTTT
CAWSGWVTEAFF
>TRBV29-1|TRBJ2-7|-|-
TGCAGCGCCGGGACTGGCCTAGGCGAGCAGTACTTC
CSAGTGLGEQYF
>TRBV4-1|TRBJ2-7|-|TRBD1
TGCGCCAGCAGCCTCCGGACAGGGGGCCCCTACGAGCAGTACTTC
CASSLRTGGPYEQYF
>TRBV19|TRBJ2-7|once|-
TGTGCCAGTAGTATGACAGGCAGTGGCTACGAGCAGTACTTC
CASSMTGSGYEQYF
>TRBV5-1|TRBJ2-1|-|-
TGCGCCAGCAGCTGGGCAGGGGCTGACGGCGATGAGCAGTTCTTC
CASSWAGADGDEQFF
>TRBV5-1|TRBJ2-5|-|-
TGCGCCAGCAGCTTGGCTGGACACACTCAAGAGACCCAGTACTTC
CASSLAGHTQETQYF